This entry lists 17 T cell receptor beta chains sequenced from one sample in a study of cytomegalovirus exposure and HLA in healthy donors (dated by TCRdb to 2017 to 2019). Libraries came from the immunoSEQ multiplex PCR assay. A mixture of 60 forward primers for TCR Vbeta segments and 13 reverse primers for TCR Jbeta segments was used in the multiplex PCR. TCRdb holds this immuneACCESS table with in-frame rearrangements only. Some clones are missing; in checked studies, unresolved V genes explain under half, and the rest has no known cause. The sample data list 75,000 to 90,000 clones, and over 75% of these were observed just once. The ten most abundant clones make up roughly 13% of the sample. The sample taken for sequencing was PBMCs. These receptors came from a human donor in good health.

In DNA form, the CDR3 reads TGTGCCAGCAGCCAAGATAAGGGCAGGGACTCTGGAAACACCATATATTTT. Its translation: CASSQDKGRDSGNTIYF. The V call is TRBV4-2, the J call TRBJ1-3; TRBD1 might be the D (5 bases). The CDR3 extends over 17 amino acids. Trimming stripped 0 bases from V and 0 bases from J, with 12 bases between. Germline V gene sequence: CDR1 LGHNA, CDR2 YNFKEQ.

This clone was seen just once. CDR3 protein: CAISEQGAGTEAFF. The CDR3 nucleotides read TGTGCCATCAGCGAGCAGGGGGCGGGGACTGAAGCTTTCTTT. This chain links TRBV10-3 with TRBJ1-1, with TRBD1 matching over 8 bases. The V and J ends lost 6 bases and 5 bases, in that order; junction bases with no gene match: 8. The germline gives CDR1 ENHRY, CDR2 SYGVKD. The CDR3 extends over 14 amino acids.

V gene TRBV9 combines with J gene TRBJ1-2; D is ambiguous. Germline loops: CDR1 SGDLS, CDR2 YYNGEE. The CDR3 covers 13 residues. V shed 0 bases and J shed 4 bases, with 7 bases lying between them. The CDR3 bases are TGTGCCAGCAGCGTAGGGCCCTTCTATGGCTACACCTTC. Translating it yields CASSVGPFYGYTF.

The chain links TRBV9 to TRBJ2-5, with D possibly being TRBD2 (6 bases). The CDR3 loop spans 11 amino acids. Germline CDR1 and CDR2: SGDLS and YYNGEE. Trimming took 3 bases from V and 7 from J, leaving 7 bases between them. The CDR3 region is CASSDGGTQYF. For the CDR3, the DNA is TGTGCCAGCAGCGACGGGGGGACCCAGTACTTC.

Only a few counts were recorded for this clone. The rearrangement uses TRBV7-2 and TRBJ2-7; tentative D call: TRBD1 (5 bases). The V end was cut by 1 base, the J end by 6 bases, with 16 bases between. CDR3 length: 15 residues. Germline CDR1 SGHTA, CDR2 FQGNSA. CDR3 sequence: CASSLDPGSLGEQYF. CDR3 DNA sequence: TGTGCCAGCAGCTTAGATCCAGGGTCCCTCGGCGAGCAGTACTTC.

There are a few counts of this clone. The V gene is TRBV5-5, the J gene TRBJ2-1; 8 nucleotides match TRBD1. Per the germline V gene, CDR1 is SGHKS and CDR2 is YYEKEE (reference sequence). CDR3 length: 15 amino acids. The trim removed 4 bases at V and 6 bases at J, leaving 9 bases unmatched. Here the CDR3 reads CASSPGTGATNEQFF. The DNA of the CDR3 is TGTGCCAGCAGCCCCGGGACAGGCGCTACCAATGAGCAGTTCTTC.

The chain is built from TRBV5-4 and TRBJ2-3; TRBD2 matches at 7 bases. After removal of 5 bases from V and 0 bases from J, the junction contained 6 bases not matched to a gene. Germline CDR1 is SGHNT and CDR2 is YYREEE (reference sequence). The CDR3 runs 15 residues. The CDR3 sequence is CASRPTGGSTDTQYF. Written as DNA, the CDR3 is TGTGCCAGCAGACCCACGGGGGGAAGCACAGATACGCAGTATTTT.

J is TRBJ1-2 and V is TRBV19; D call uncertain. Germline assignment: CDR1 LNHDA and CDR2 SQIVND (reference sequence). This CDR3 has 15 amino acids. The V and J ends lost 3 bases and 2 bases respectively, with 13 bases between them. In nucleotides, the CDR3 is TGTGCCAGTAGTATCCCCAGACTACACAACTATGGCTACACCTTC. It codes for CASSIPRLHNYGYTF.

The chain joins TRBV6-1 to TRBJ1-2; D uncertain. This CDR3 contains 12 residues. Germline CDR1 MNHNS, CDR2 SASEGT. The germline V and J ends were trimmed by 2 bases and 5 bases, with 6 bases remaining between them. The CDR3 nucleotides are TGTGCCAGCAGTGAACAGGTTTATGGCTACACCTTC. Translated: CASSEQVYGYTF.

The chain carries TRBV10-2 and TRBJ1-3; D may be TRBD1 (6 bases). This CDR3 has 16 amino acids. Trimming took 6 bases from V and 0 from J, leaving 15 bases between them. Germline values: CDR1 WSHSY, CDR2 SAAADI. For the CDR3, the DNA is TGCGCCAGCAGACCCGCTACAGGGAGCTCTGGAAACACCATATATTTT. Encoded protein: CASRPATGSSGNTIYF.

The genes are TRBV18 and TRBJ1-6; TRBD1 matches 7 bases. The V gene end was trimmed by 3 bases and the J gene end by 1 base; junction bases not matched to a gene: 6. Germline values: CDR1 KGHSH, CDR2 LQKENI. The CDR3 runs to 17 residues. CDR3 in amino acids: CASSPRQGSSYNSPLHF. CDR3 DNA sequence: TGTGCCAGCTCACCGAGACAGGGAAGTTCCTATAATTCACCCCTCCACTTT.

The CDR3 is CATLTGQGRDGYTF. CDR3 sequence (DNA): TGTGCCACCCTTACCGGACAGGGGCGAGATGGCTACACCTTC. J is TRBJ1-2 and V is TRBV2; 9 positions match TRBD1. CDR1 and CDR2 from the germline V gene are SNHLY and FYNNEI. Trimming took 10 bases from V and 6 from J; bases not matched to a gene: 12. This CDR3 has 14 residues.

This chain connects TRBV19 to TRBJ1-1; D is ambiguous. The length of the CDR3 is 15 residues. The V end was cut by 6 bases, the J end by 4 bases, with 18 bases between. The V gene's germline CDR1 is LNHDA and CDR2 SQIVND (reference sequence). CDR3 sequence: CASSTRPGVATEAFF. CDR3 in DNA: TGTGCCAGTAGCACACGTCCCGGGGTTGCCACTGAAGCTTTCTTT.

About this clone: A junction end diverges from the germline sequence, so it may reflect a read error. Here the CDR3 reads CASSLAGSYQPQNF. CDR3 sequence (DNA): TGTGCCAGCAGTTTAGCGGGATCGTATCAGCCCCAGAATTTT. The chain has TRBV27 and TRBJ1-5; D ambiguous. This CDR3 region has 14 residues. Germline-derived CDR1 and CDR2 are MNHEY and SMNVEV (reference sequence).

The chain links TRBV5-4 to TRBJ2-2, with TRBD1 matching 7 bases. This CDR3 is 15 amino acids long. Unmatched junction bases numbered 2, after V lost 3 bases and J lost 0 bases. Germline lookup yields CDR1 SGHNT and CDR2 YYREEE (reference sequence). The CDR3 reads CASSSGQTNTGELFF. The CDR3 DNA reads TGTGCCAGCAGCTCGGGACAGACGAACACCGGGGAGCTGTTTTTT.

This chain joins TRBV9 and TRBJ2-2; 11 nucleotides agree with TRBD2. Germline V lookup: CDR1 SGDLS, CDR2 YYNGEE. The CDR3 consists of 16 residues. The V and J ends lost 3 bases and 6 bases, in that order; junction bases with no gene match: 7. The CDR3 loop is CASSARSGGAAGELFF. CDR3 DNA sequence: TGTGCCAGCAGCGCTCGTAGCGGGGGGGCCGCCGGGGAGCTGTTTTTT.

The genes are TRBV9 and TRBJ2-1; TRBD2 aligns across 12 bases. The length of the CDR3 is 17 residues. Trimming at V came to 4 bases and at J to 7 bases, leaving 12 bases not matched to a gene. The germline gives CDR1 SGDLS, CDR2 YYNGEE. The CDR3 is CASSSQLAGGSGNEQFF. DNA for the CDR3: TGTGCCAGCAGCTCCCAACTAGCGGGGGGATCGGGGAATGAGCAGTTCTTC.